A selection of T cell receptor beta chains follows, all from one sample in a study of blood T cell repertoires in COVID-19. Clones were read by immunoSEQ multiplex PCR, and TCRdb kept only the in-frame ones, dropping some. Of 150,000 or so clones listed, about 80% were seen once; the top ten hold approximately 1.4%. Specimen: peripheral blood. The receptors stem from a human donor in a cohort sampled during active COVID-19. Each CDR3 is given with its conserved first and last residue. D genes are given only for firm matches. Where a row states a size, it is once, few, many or the class of an expanded clone; other rows omit it.

V: TRBV9
J: TRBJ2-7
size: NA
D: TRBD2
length: 14
CDR3: CASSALAVTYEQYF
DNA: TGTGCCAGCAGCGCACTAGCGGTTACCTACGAGCAGTACTTC

V: TRBV23-1
J: TRBJ1-3
size: NA
D: TRBD1
length: 17
CDR3: CASSQWIQGTSGNTIYF
DNA: TGCGCCAGCAGTCAATGGATACAGGGGACCTCTGGAAACACCATATATTTT

V: TRBV3-1/TRBV3-2
J: TRBJ2-1
size: NA
D: NA
length: 11
CDR3: CASSHLRKQFF
DNA: TGTGCCAGCAGCCACCTGCGTAAGCAGTTCTTC

V: TRBV23-1
J: TRBJ2-7
size: NA
D: NA
length: 12
CDR3: CASSWTAYEQYF
DNA: TGCGCCAGCAGTTGGACAGCCTACGAGCAGTACTTC

V: TRBV18
J: TRBJ2-2
size: NA
D: NA
length: 12
CDR3: CASSPTSGELFF
DNA: TGTGCCAGCTCACCTACAAGCGGGGAGCTGTTTTTT

V: TRBV12-1
J: TRBJ1-5
size: once
D: NA
length: 18
CDR3: CASSLTGRVGVWNQPQHF
DNA: TGTGCCAGCAGCTTGACAGGGCGGGTTGGGGTTTGGAATCAGCCCCAGCATTTT

V: TRBV5-1
J: TRBJ2-3
size: NA
D: NA
length: 13
CDR3: CASSSFGPDTQYF
DNA: TGCGCCAGCAGCTCTTTTGGCCCCGATACGCAGTATTTT

V: TRBV24-1
J: TRBJ2-7
size: NA
D: TRBD2
length: 16
CDR3: CATSDFGTSGMYEQYF
DNA: TGTGCCACCAGTGATTTCGGGACTAGCGGGATGTACGAGCAGTACTTC

V: TRBV27
J: TRBJ2-3
size: NA
D: NA
length: 15
CDR3: CASSFSGGSTDTQYF
DNA: TGTGCCAGCAGTTTTAGCGGAGGGAGCACAGATACGCAGTATTTT

V: TRBV5-1
J: TRBJ2-5
size: once
D: NA
length: 13
CDR3: CASSLYTEETQYF
DNA: TGCGCCAGCAGCCTCTACACGGAGGAGACCCAGTACTTC

V: TRBV7-9
J: TRBJ1-2
size: NA
D: NA
length: 15
CDR3: CASSYDRAGKEGYTF
DNA: TGTGCCAGCAGCTACGACCGTGCGGGAAAGGAGGGCTACACCTTC

V: TRBV2
J: TRBJ1-1
size: NA
D: TRBD1
length: 15
CDR3: CASSDFGTENTEAFF
DNA: TGTGCCAGCAGTGATTTCGGGACAGAGAACACTGAAGCTTTCTTT

V: TRBV6-5
J: TRBJ2-1
size: few
D: NA
length: 12
CDR3: CASGPGYNEQFF
DNA: TGTGCCAGCGGCCCGGGATACAATGAGCAGTTCTTC

V: TRBV9
J: TRBJ1-1
size: NA
D: NA
length: 15
CDR3: CASSVNPGMNTEAFF
DNA: TGTGCCAGCAGCGTAAATCCAGGAATGAACACTGAAGCTTTCTTT

V: TRBV7-9
J: TRBJ1-1
size: many
D: TRBD1
length: 15
CDR3: CASSPRTGGNTEAFF
DNA: TGTGCCAGCAGCCCTAGGACAGGGGGGAACACTGAAGCTTTCTTT

V: TRBV5-1
J: TRBJ2-1
size: NA
D: NA
length: 15
CDR3: CASSSSLGVFNEQFF
DNA: TGCGCCAGCAGCTCGAGCCTGGGCGTCTTCAATGAGCAGTTCTTC

V: TRBV7-2
J: TRBJ2-7
size: NA
D: TRBD1
length: 16
CDR3: CASSSRQGLRAYEQYF
DNA: TGTGCCAGCAGCTCCCGACAGGGTTTAAGGGCCTACGAGCAGTACTTC

V: TRBV18
J: TRBJ1-3
size: NA
D: TRBD1
length: 15
CDR3: CASSPDRGRGNTIYF
DNA: TGTGCCAGCTCACCAGACAGGGGGCGCGGAAACACCATATATTTT

V: TRBV19
J: TRBJ2-2
size: few
D: NA
length: 16
CDR3: CASSIALGAATGELFF
DNA: TGTGCCAGTAGTATAGCCTTGGGAGCGGCAACCGGGGAGCTGTTTTTT

V: TRBV11-2
J: TRBJ1-2
size: NA
D: NA
length: 16
CDR3: CASSLDLTGSRDGYTF
DNA: TGTGCCAGCAGCTTAGATCTAACAGGATCACGGGATGGCTACACCTTC

V: TRBV18
J: TRBJ1-1
size: NA
D: NA
length: 14
CDR3: CASSPADGGTEAFF
DNA: TGTGCCAGCTCCCCAGCAGACGGGGGCACTGAAGCTTTCTTT

V: TRBV5-1
J: TRBJ1-3
size: NA
D: TRBD1
length: 15
CDR3: CASSPGTGGGNTIYF
DNA: TGCGCCAGCAGCCCAGGGACAGGGGGTGGAAACACCATATATTTT

V: TRBV28
J: TRBJ1-4
size: NA
D: NA
length: 14
CDR3: CASSSGTTNEKLFF
DNA: TGTGCCAGCAGTTCCGGGACAACTAATGAAAAACTGTTTTTT

V: TRBV4-3
J: TRBJ2-7
size: NA
D: TRBD1
length: 18
CDR3: CASSQDLIRQGATYEQYF
DNA: TGCGCCAGCAGCCAAGATCTCATTCGACAGGGTGCCACCTACGAGCAGTACTTC

V: TRBV24-1
J: TRBJ2-3
size: NA
D: TRBD2
length: 16
CDR3: CATSGTSGRLTDTQYF
DNA: TGTGCCACCAGTGGAACTAGCGGGAGATTGACAGATACGCAGTATTTT

V: TRBV7-9
J: TRBJ1-3
size: NA
D: NA
length: 15
CDR3: CASSERALSGNTIYF
DNA: TGTGCCAGCAGCGAGCGGGCTCTCTCTGGAAACACCATATATTTT